The clone carrying this T cell receptor (beta chain) was detected many times. This entry is derived from a study of T-cell memory formation after mild COVID-19. MiXCR, run by TCRdb on the 5' RACE reads, gives a single entry per CDR3 protein. Among 300,000 to 350,000 distinct CDR3 sequences listed, roughly 15% were seen once. The sequence was collected from a man younger than 35 who had mild COVID-19 (a few samples of this study predate the infection). Cell type and time point are not known. Sequences were obtained from PBMCs or a T cell subset sorted from them (not recorded which).

The CDR3 DNA sequence: TGTGCCAGCAACGGACTCGGTTCCAATGAGCAGTTCTTC. Translated: CASNGLGSNEQFF. This sequence joins TRBV6-2 or TRBV6-3 and TRBJ2-1, with TRBD2 as a possible D gene (5 bases). The CDR3 runs 13 residues. Trimming stripped 7 bases from V and 6 bases from J, with 13 bases between. The germline CDR1 and CDR2 sequences are MNHEY and SVGEGT.